This TCR beta chain was retrieved from a study of early T cells in non-severe SARS-CoV-2 infection. Study-level information: Sequenced material consisted of bulk RNA (from unsorted whole blood), and chains were unpaired. Whole-study results and caveats: Missing private and CD4 specificities, VDJdb matching favored anti-spike CD8 responses.

With V trimmed by 5 bases and J by 5 bases, 6 bases remained unmatched. CDR1 SGHAT and CDR2 FQNNGV come from the germline V gene. CDR3 length: 14 amino acids. This clonotype came up many times. The antigen is unknown. Molecules of cDNA were individually given unique molecular identifiers that were attached to them. TCRdb fed the 5' RACE reads into MiXCR, producing one record per CDR3 protein. The data hold 70,000 or so distinct CDR3 sequences, with roughly 9.1% observed a single time. Sequencing was performed on whole blood, taken at baseline. The gene calls are TRBV11-2 and TRBJ2-1; TRBD2 matches at 7 bases. The TCR was taken from an adult who was a healthcare worker with PCR-confirmed SARS-CoV-2 infection or an uninfected control (not recorded which). The CDR3 region is CASSTGTTNNEQFF. The CDR3 region has the DNA TGTGCCAGCAGCACCGGGACTACGAACAATGAGCAGTTCTTC.